This passage covers 15 T cell receptor beta chains from one sample sequenced in a study of blood T cell repertoires in COVID-19. The assay was immunoSEQ multiplex PCR, and TCRdb's table has in-frame clones only and misses some. The sample comprises approximately 230,000 clones, about 90% of which are singletons, and over 1.2% rests with the top ten. Sequenced sample: peripheral blood. Source of these receptors: a man at least 80 years old with acute or convalescent COVID-19.

V gene TRBV2 combines with J gene TRBJ1-5, with D perhaps matching TRBD1 (5 bases). CDR1 and CDR2 (germline): SNHLY, FYNNEI. CDR3 size: 14 residues. Trimming took 2 bases from V and 3 from J, leaving 8 bases between them. CDR3 nucleotides: TGTGCCAGCAGTGAACGCAGGGTCAATCAGCCCCAGCATTTT. Residues: CASSERRVNQPQHF.

The chain carries TRBV27 and TRBJ1-6; 7 bases are shared with TRBD1. CDR3 length: 17 residues. Trimming at V came to 6 bases and at J to 0 bases, leaving 8 bases not matched to a gene. Germline V gene data show CDR1 as MNHEY and CDR2 as SMNVEV (reference sequence). The CDR3 here is CASRRITGVSYNSPLHF. The CDR3 region has the DNA TGTGCCAGCAGGCGAATTACAGGGGTCTCCTATAATTCACCCCTCCACTTT.

The V call is TRBV5-1, the J call TRBJ1-4; D remains unclear. The ends were cut back, 0 bases at V and 5 bases at J, with 11 bases in the middle. There are 15 residues in the CDR3. Per the germline V gene, CDR1 is SGHRS and CDR2 is YFSETQ. Here the CDR3 DNA reads TGCGCCAGCAGCTTGGTCGGGGAAATAAATGAAAAACTGTTTTTT. As protein: CASSLVGEINEKLFF.

This chain connects TRBV7-2 to TRBJ2-2, with 9 bases lining up with TRBD2. V gave up 2 bases and J gave up 4 bases; unmatched junction bases: 14. The CDR3 covers 19 residues. The germline V gene encodes CDR1 SGHTA and CDR2 FQGNSA. As DNA, the CDR3 is TGTGCCAGCAGCTTACGAACTAGCGGGTTACCGCGAGGCACCGGGGAGCTGTTTTTT. Protein sequence: CASSLRTSGLPRGTGELFF.

This clone has just one count. J is TRBJ1-4 and V is TRBV6-5; D is undetermined. Germline V lookup: CDR1 MNHEY, CDR2 SVGAGI. The ends were cut back, 3 bases at V and 7 bases at J, with 18 bases in the middle. This CDR3 has 16 residues. CDR3 nucleotide sequence: TGTGCCAGCAGTTATCGTAGCGGCTCTGGTGCTGAAAAACTGTTTTTT. Translation: CASSYRSGSGAEKLFF.

The chain uses TRBV14 and TRBJ1-2; 7 positions match TRBD1. The junction had 12 bases not matched to a gene; V was cut back by 4 bases and J by 4 bases. CDR3 size: 16 residues. The germline V gene encodes CDR1 SGHDN and CDR2 FVKESK. This CDR3 is CASSPNSGTASYGYTF. The CDR3 bases are TGTGCCAGCAGCCCTAACTCCGGGACAGCCTCCTATGGCTACACCTTC.

The V call is TRBV19, the J call TRBJ2-2, with 7 bases fitting TRBD2. The CDR3 is made up of 15 amino acids. Germline CDR1 reads LNHDA; CDR2 reads SQIVND (reference sequence). The J segment lost 4 bases and the V segment lost 5 bases, leaving 7 bases of the junction unmatched. The CDR3 DNA reads as TGTGCCAGTAGTCTGTGGGGGGGTGTCACCGGGGAGCTGTTTTTT. It yields the protein CASSLWGGVTGELFF.

This chain connects TRBV6-2 or TRBV6-3 to TRBJ2-3; D might be TRBD2 (5 bases). This CDR3 spans 14 amino acids. V was pared by 6 bases and J by 6 bases, with 16 bases between. Germline V gene sequence: CDR1 MNHEY, CDR2 SVGEGT. The CDR3 is CASSPHGGGDTQYF. The CDR3 DNA reads as TGTGCCAGCAGCCCCCACGGAGGCGGGGATACGCAGTATTTT.

The chain carries TRBV5-4 and TRBJ2-7; 8 nucleotides match TRBD2. The CDR3 length is 16 residues. Germline lookup yields CDR1 SGHNT and CDR2 YYREEE (reference sequence). Germline trimming cut 3 bases from V and 2 bases from J; bases unmatched to any gene: 10. The CDR3 DNA is TGTGCCAGCAGCTCCTCTCAACAGCGGGGGCCCTACGAGCAGTACTTC. It is translated as CASSSSQQRGPYEQYF. The whole variable domain, remainder taken from reference TRBV5-4 and TRBJ2-7, is ETGVTQSPTHLIKTRGQQVTLRCSSQSGHNTVSWYQQALGQGPQFIFQYYREEENGRGNFPPRFSGLQFPNYSSELNVNALELDDSALYLCASSSSQQRGPYEQYFGPGTRLTVT.

The V gene is TRBV6-5, the J gene TRBJ2-7, with TRBD1 as a possible D gene (6 bases). V was clipped by 4 bases and J by 0 bases, with 16 bases between them. Germline V lookup: CDR1 MNHEY, CDR2 SVGAGI. This CDR3 is built from 16 residues. The chain's CDR3 is CASSSPGEKSSYEQYF. For the CDR3, the DNA is TGTGCCAGCAGTTCTCCAGGGGAAAAGAGCTCCTACGAGCAGTACTTC.

The chain joins TRBV10-3 to TRBJ1-2, with 9 nucleotides matching TRBD1. The length of the CDR3 is 14 residues. V was clipped by 11 bases and J by 4 bases; unmatched bases: 11. Germline lookup yields CDR1 ENHRY and CDR2 SYGVKD. Written as DNA, the CDR3 is TGTGCCGCCCAAGCCGGGACAGGGAGCTATGGCTACACCTTC. It encodes CAAQAGTGSYGYTF.

This clone was counted only a few times. In DNA, the CDR3 is TGTGCCAGCTCAAAGGGAGGGCGTCATAATTCACCCCTCCACTTT. It codes for CASSKGGRHNSPLHF. The chain uses TRBV19 and TRBJ1-6; no reliable D call. Germline V lookup: CDR1 LNHDA, CDR2 SQIVND (reference sequence). The CDR3 is made up of 15 amino acids. With 9 bases removed from V and 5 bases from J, the gap between germline ends came to 17 bases.

The chain links TRBV5-1 to TRBJ2-5; 12 nucleotides match TRBD2. The V and J ends lost 0 bases and 2 bases, in that order; junction bases with no gene match: 2. Germline loops: CDR1 SGHRS, CDR2 YFSETQ. The CDR3 sequence is 16 residues long. The CDR3 spells CASSLVLAGGQETQYF. CDR3 in DNA: TGCGCCAGCAGCTTGGTACTAGCGGGGGGACAAGAGACCCAGTACTTC.

The chain couples TRBV6-5 to TRBJ1-2; 7 bases align to TRBD1. The CDR3 is made up of 11 amino acids. V lost 10 bases to trimming and J lost 4 bases; unmatched junction nucleotides: 3. Germline CDR1 reads MNHEY; CDR2 reads SVGAGI. In nucleotides, the CDR3 is TGTGCCACCCGACAGGGCTATGGCTACACCTTC. It is translated as CATRQGYGYTF.

The chain combines TRBV28 with TRBJ1-2; the D gene is possibly TRBD1 (5 bases). The CDR3 contains 16 residues. The ends were cut back, 2 bases at V and 0 bases at J, with 13 bases in the middle. The germline gives CDR1 MDHEN, CDR2 SYDVKM. The CDR3 reads CASSLPTGGSNYGYTF. CDR3 bases: TGTGCCAGCAGTTTACCGACGGGGGGGTCTAACTATGGCTACACCTTC.